Below, 15 T cell receptor beta chains from the same sample are listed, as sequenced in a study of shared clonotypes between healthy human individuals. CD45RO-negative, CCR7-positively selected cells formed the naive CD8 fraction, excluding terminally differentiated effector memory CD45RA+ cells. Here immunoSEQ multiplex PCR was the method, and the copy in TCRdb shows in-frame clones only, minus some. The data hold some 2.1 million clones, with just under 95% observed a single time. Source material: naive CD8+ T cells sorted from blood. These receptors all stem from a man between 18 and 29 years old in good health.

This clone appeared once. Other DNA sequences of this sample code for an identical CDR3. V is TRBV27 and J is TRBJ2-7; TRBD1 is a possible D gene (5 bases). The CDR3 totals 15 residues. CDR1 MNHEY and CDR2 SMNVEV come from the germline V gene (reference sequence). Trimming shortened V by 2 bases and J by 1 base, and 12 bases separated the two germline ends. The CDR3 DNA is TGTGCCAGCAGTTTAAAAGGGGATGGTTCCTACGAGCAGTACTTC. It is translated as CASSLKGDGSYEQYF.

The chain recombines TRBV27 with TRBJ2-7, with D perhaps matching TRBD1 (5 bases). The germline gives CDR1 MNHEY, CDR2 SMNVEV (reference sequence). The CDR3 spans 14 residues. The ends were cut back, 5 bases at V and 2 bases at J, with 13 bases in the middle. CDR3 in DNA: TGTGCCAGCAGTACAATCGACAGAACCTACGAGCAGTACTTC. Protein sequence: CASSTIDRTYEQYF.

This chain joins TRBV20-1 and TRBJ2-1; the D gene is possibly TRBD2 (5 bases). This CDR3 spans 11 amino acids. Germline CDR1 and CDR2: DFQATT and SNEGSKA (reference sequence). V shed 6 bases and J shed 6 bases, with 9 bases lying between them. The CDR3 sequence is CSAKAVNEQFF. The CDR3 coding sequence is TGCAGTGCAAAAGCGGTCAATGAGCAGTTCTTC.

This chain links TRBV7-2 with TRBJ2-3; TRBD2 agrees at 12 bases. Trimming took 4 bases from V and 2 from J; bases not matched to a gene: 7. The CDR3 is made up of 17 amino acids. The germline V gene encodes CDR1 SGHTA and CDR2 FQGNSA. CDR3 coding DNA: TGTGCCAGCAGCTCCCGGACTAGCGGGGCCTACACAGATACGCAGTATTTT. Protein product: CASSSRTSGAYTDTQYF. The complete variable domain, with remaining parts taken from reference TRBV7-2 and TRBJ2-3, reads GAGVSQSPSNKVTEKGKDVELRCDPISGHTALYWYRQSLGQGLEFLIYFQGNSAPDKSGLPSDRFSAERTGGSVSTLTIQRTQQEDSAVYLCASSSRTSGAYTDTQYFGPGTRLTVL.

The gene calls are TRBV7-6 and TRBJ2-2; no clear D gene. Trimming shortened V by 5 bases and J by 4 bases, and 8 bases separated the two germline ends. In germline, CDR1 is SGHVS, CDR2 FNYEAQ. The CDR3 contains 13 residues. Here the CDR3 DNA reads TGTGCCAGCAGCCCGCAAGTCACCGGGGAGCTGTTTTTT. This sequence encodes CASSPQVTGELFF.

The genes are TRBV7-9 and TRBJ2-7; 7 nucleotides agree with TRBD2. The ends lost 0 bases at V and 0 bases at J; junction bases unmatched: 2. The CDR3 spans 15 residues. CDR1 and CDR2 (germline): SEHNR, FQNEAQ (reference sequence). CDR3 DNA sequence: TGTGCCAGCAGCTTAGCGGCGGGGGTCTCCTACGAGCAGTACTTC. This encodes CASSLAAGVSYEQYF.

The DNA for the CDR3 is TGTGCCAGCAGCTTAAACACCAACCCCAGCTCCTACGAGCAGTACTTC. It is translated as CASSLNTNPSSYEQYF. V is TRBV13 and J is TRBJ2-7; D is ambiguous. The CDR3 is 16 amino acids. The germline V and J ends were trimmed by 2 bases and 0 bases, with 14 bases remaining between them. Germline V gene lookup returns CDR1 PRHDT and CDR2 FYEKMQ (reference sequence).

The rearrangement joins TRBV6-5 to TRBJ2-3; either TRBD1 or TRBD2 may fit D (5 bases each). This CDR3 region has 15 residues. The ends were cut back, 2 bases at V and 5 bases at J, with 14 bases in the middle. The germline V gene encodes CDR1 MNHEY and CDR2 SVGAGI. CDR3 DNA sequence: TGTGCCAGCAGTTACCCGGGACCCTACGGAGATACGCAGTATTTT. This codes for CASSYPGPYGDTQYF.

This chain links TRBV6-5 with TRBJ2-1, with D perhaps matching TRBD1 (5 bases). In germline, CDR1 is MNHEY, CDR2 SVGAGI. V dropped 5 bases and J dropped 7 bases, with 12 bases sitting between them. This CDR3 is built from 13 residues. The CDR3 DNA reads TGTGCCAGCAGTGGGGCGCAGGCTAATGAGCAGTTCTTC. Amino acid sequence: CASSGAQANEQFF.

This rearrangement joins TRBV9 to TRBJ2-5, with TRBD2 matching over 9 bases. Germline V lookup: CDR1 SGDLS, CDR2 YYNGEE. The length of the CDR3 is 15 residues. V trimming: 3 bases; J trimming: 4 bases; junction bases outside the gene matches: 7. The CDR3 bases are TGTGCCAGCAGCGGAATGGGACTAGCTGGAGAGACCCAGTACTTC. Translation: CASSGMGLAGETQYF.

V gene TRBV7-2 combines with J gene TRBJ2-7; D perhaps matches TRBD1 (5 bases). Germline V lookup: CDR1 SGHTA, CDR2 FQGNSA. Trimming took 5 bases from V and 1 from J, leaving 15 bases between them. The CDR3 consists of 15 residues. The CDR3 loop reads CASSDLTVNSYEQYF. CDR3 DNA sequence: TGTGCCAGCAGCGACCTGACAGTGAATTCCTACGAGCAGTACTTC.

The chain has TRBV6-1 and TRBJ2-1; D unclear. The CDR3 covers 16 residues. Germline CDR1 and CDR2: MNHNS and SASEGT. Between the trimmed V and J ends, which lost 2 bases and 0 bases, there was a span of 11 bases. CDR3 amino acids: CASSENNWSSYNEQFF. In DNA, the CDR3 is TGTGCCAGCAGTGAAAATAACTGGAGCTCCTACAATGAGCAGTTCTTC.

This chain links TRBV7-2 with TRBJ1-5; a possible D gene is TRBD1 (5 bases). The CDR3 spans 13 residues. V lost 3 bases, J lost 5 bases, and 8 bases lay in between. CDR1 is SGHTA and CDR2 is FQGNSA in the germline V gene. CDR3 coding DNA: TGTGCCAGCAGCTTTGGGGACCATCAGCCCCAGCATTTT. Protein sequence: CASSFGDHQPQHF.

This chain uses TRBV21-1 with TRBJ2-1. TRBV21-1 is a pseudogene segment. The CDR3 loop spans 16 amino acids. The CDR3 reads CASSKVSGRSYNEQFF. CDR3 bases: TGTGCCAGCAGCAAAGTAAGTGGACGGTCCTACAATGAGCAGTTCTTC.

The chain links TRBV4-1 to TRBJ1-1, with unresolved D. Germline V lookup: CDR1 MGHRA, CDR2 YSYEKL. Trimming shortened V by 4 bases and J by 0 bases, and 9 bases separated the two germline ends. The CDR3 runs 14 residues. The CDR3 DNA reads as TGCGCCAGCAGCCTGTTAAATATGAACACTGAAGCTTTCTTT. This gives the protein CASSLLNMNTEAFF.